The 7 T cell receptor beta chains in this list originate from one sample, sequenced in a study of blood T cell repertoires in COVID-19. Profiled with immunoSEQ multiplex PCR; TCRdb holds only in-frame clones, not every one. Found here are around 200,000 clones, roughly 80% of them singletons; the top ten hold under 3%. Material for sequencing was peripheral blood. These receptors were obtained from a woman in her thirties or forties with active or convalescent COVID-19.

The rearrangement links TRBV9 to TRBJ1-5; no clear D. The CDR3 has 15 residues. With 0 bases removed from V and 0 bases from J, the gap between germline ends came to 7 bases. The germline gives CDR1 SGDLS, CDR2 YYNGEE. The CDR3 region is CASSVGGDSNQPQHF. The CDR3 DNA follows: TGTGCCAGCAGCGTAGGAGGTGATAGCAATCAGCCCCAGCATTTT.

The CDR3 sequence is CAWSVRGKLFF. CDR3 nucleotide sequence: TGTGCCTGGAGTGTACGGGGAAAACTGTTTTTT. The gene calls are TRBV30 and TRBJ1-4; the D is unclear. Trimming removed 0 bases from V and 10 bases from J, with 6 bases in between. Germline V gives CDR1 GTSNPN, CDR2 SVGIG (reference sequence). The CDR3 has 11 residues.

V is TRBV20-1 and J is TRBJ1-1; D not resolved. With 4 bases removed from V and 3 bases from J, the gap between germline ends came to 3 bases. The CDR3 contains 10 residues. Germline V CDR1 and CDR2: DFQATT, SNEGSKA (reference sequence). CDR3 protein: CSAIYTEAFF. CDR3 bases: TGCAGTGCTATCTACACTGAAGCTTTCTTT.

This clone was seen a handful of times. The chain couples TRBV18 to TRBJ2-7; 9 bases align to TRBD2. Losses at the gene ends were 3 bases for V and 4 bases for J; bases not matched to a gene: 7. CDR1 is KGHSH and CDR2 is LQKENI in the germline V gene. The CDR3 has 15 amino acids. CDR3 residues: CASSPGSGRTYEQYF. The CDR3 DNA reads TGTGCCAGCTCACCGGGTAGCGGGAGAACATACGAGCAGTACTTC.

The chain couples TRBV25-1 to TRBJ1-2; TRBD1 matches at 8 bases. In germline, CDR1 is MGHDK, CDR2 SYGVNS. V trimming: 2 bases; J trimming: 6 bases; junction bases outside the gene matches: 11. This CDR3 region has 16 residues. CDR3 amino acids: CASSEGRQGKDNGYTF. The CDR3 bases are TGTGCCAGCAGTGAAGGGAGACAGGGGAAAGATAATGGCTACACCTTC.

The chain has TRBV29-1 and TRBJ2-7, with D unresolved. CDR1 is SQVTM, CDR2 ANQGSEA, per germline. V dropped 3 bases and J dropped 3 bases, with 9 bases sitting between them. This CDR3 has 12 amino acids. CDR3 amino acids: CSVEGPRYEQYF. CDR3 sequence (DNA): TGCAGCGTTGAGGGCCCACGCTACGAGCAGTACTTC.

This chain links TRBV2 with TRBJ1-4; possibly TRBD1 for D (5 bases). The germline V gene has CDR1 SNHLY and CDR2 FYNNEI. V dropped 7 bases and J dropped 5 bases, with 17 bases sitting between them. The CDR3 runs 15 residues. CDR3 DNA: TGTGCCAGCACGAAAAGGGGTTTTGCCAATGAAAAACTGTTTTTT. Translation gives CASTKRGFANEKLFF.